This T cell receptor beta chain was captured by sequencing in a study of T cells in localized non-small cell lung cancer. This table comes from immunoSEQ multiplex PCR, and its TCRdb copy is limited to in-frame clones, with some not included. The table shows about 52,000 clones, with around 87% occurring only once. This CDR3 is 20 amino acids long. V lost 7 bases and J lost 6; bases outside the gene matches: 22. Germline lookup yields CDR1 SNHLY and CDR2 FYNNEI. This clonotype was obtained from a female donor with stage II lung adenocarcinoma. This material consisted of PBMCs, taken before any cancer treatment. The chain employs TRBV2 and TRBJ2-3; 13 nucleotides line up with TRBD2. Here the CDR3 DNA reads TGTGCCAGCACCCAGCGGGATCGGACTAGCGGGGGCCCTTCGGCGGATACGCAGTATTTT. Translation: CASTQRDRTSGGPSADTQYF.